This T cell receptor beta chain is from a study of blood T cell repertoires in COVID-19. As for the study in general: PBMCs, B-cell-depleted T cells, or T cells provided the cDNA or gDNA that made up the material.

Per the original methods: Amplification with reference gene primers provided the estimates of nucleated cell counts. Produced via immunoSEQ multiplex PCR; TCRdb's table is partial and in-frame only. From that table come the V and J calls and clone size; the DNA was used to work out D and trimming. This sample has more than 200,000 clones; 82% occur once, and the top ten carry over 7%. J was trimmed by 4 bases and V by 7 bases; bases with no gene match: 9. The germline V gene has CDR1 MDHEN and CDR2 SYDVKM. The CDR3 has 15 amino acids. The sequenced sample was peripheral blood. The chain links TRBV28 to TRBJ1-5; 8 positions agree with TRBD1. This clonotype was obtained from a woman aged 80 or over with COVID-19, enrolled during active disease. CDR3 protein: CASTRAGGANQPQHF. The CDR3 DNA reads TGTGCCAGCACCCGCGCAGGGGGCGCGAATCAGCCCCAGCATTTT. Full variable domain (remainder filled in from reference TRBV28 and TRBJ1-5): DVKVTQSSRYLVKRTGEKVFLECVQDMDHENMFWYRQDPGLGLRLIYFSYDVKMKEKGDIPEGYSVSREKKERFSLILESASTNQTSMYLCASTRAGGANQPQHFGDGTRLSIL.